The present entry profiles one TCR beta chain with its context. This record comes from a study of blood T cell repertoires in COVID-19. The wider study: Samples came from the United States, Italy and Spain, spanning acute and convalescent COVID-19.

TCRdb's table, derived via immunoSEQ multiplex PCR, lists solely in-frame clones and lacks some. The data hold just over 300,000 clones, with about 90% observed a single time. Trimming cost V 7 bases and J 1 base; bases outside gene matches: 10. The CDR3 runs to 18 residues. Germline CDR1 LNHDA, CDR2 SQIVND (reference sequence). V and J are TRBV19 and TRBJ2-6; TRBD1 aligns across 10 bases. Sample: peripheral blood. This sequence was found in a man between 18 and 29 years old with active or convalescent COVID-19. The CDR3 loop reads CASMRTGGRISGANVLTF. CDR3 in DNA: TGTGCCAGTATGAGGACAGGGGGACGCATTTCTGGGGCCAACGTCCTGACTTTC.